This T cell receptor beta chain appears in the sequencing data of a study of blood T cell repertoires in COVID-19. This table comes from immunoSEQ multiplex PCR, and its TCRdb copy is limited to in-frame clones, with some not included. This sample has about 200,000 clones, with around 81% found just once. The table lists this clone with a count of one. The V segment lost 6 bases and the J segment 4 bases; nucleotides outside the gene matches: 5. This CDR3 is 13 amino acids long. Germline CDR1 SQVTM, CDR2 ANQGSEA. The sequenced material came from PBMCs or T cells enriched from blood (not recorded which). V is TRBV29-1 and J is TRBJ1-2, with TRBD1 identical over 10 bases. This TCR derives from a man aged 35 to 55 who had recovered from COVID-19. As DNA, the CDR3 is TGCAGCGTGGAGGACAGGGGGGCCTATGGCTACACCTTC. Its protein is CSVEDRGAYGYTF.